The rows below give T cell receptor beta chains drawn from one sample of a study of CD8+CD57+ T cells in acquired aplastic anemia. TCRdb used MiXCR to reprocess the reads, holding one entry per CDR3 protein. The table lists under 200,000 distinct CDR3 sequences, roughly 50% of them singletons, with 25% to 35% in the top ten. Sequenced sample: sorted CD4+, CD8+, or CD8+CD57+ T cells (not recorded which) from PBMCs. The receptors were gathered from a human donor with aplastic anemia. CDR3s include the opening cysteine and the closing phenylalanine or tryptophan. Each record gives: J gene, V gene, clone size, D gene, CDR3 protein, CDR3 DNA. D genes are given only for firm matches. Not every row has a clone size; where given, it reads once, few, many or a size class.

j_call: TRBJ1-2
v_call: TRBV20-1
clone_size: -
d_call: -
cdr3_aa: CSAWSDTYGYTF
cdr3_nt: TGCAGTGCTTGGTCAGACACGTATGGCTACACCTTC

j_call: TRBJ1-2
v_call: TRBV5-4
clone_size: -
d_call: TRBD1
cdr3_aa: CASSEPTGRGYTF
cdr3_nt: TGTGCCAGTAGCGAGCCGACAGGGAGAGGCTACACCTTC

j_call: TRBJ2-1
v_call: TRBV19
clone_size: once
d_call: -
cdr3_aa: CASSKFVATNEQFF
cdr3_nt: TGTGCCAGTAGTAAGTTTGTAGCAACTAATGAGCAGTTCTTC

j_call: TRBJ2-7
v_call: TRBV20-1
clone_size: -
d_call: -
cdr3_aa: CSARYRESSYEQYF
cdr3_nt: TGCAGTGCTAGGTACAGGGAGAGCTCCTACGAGCAGTACTTC

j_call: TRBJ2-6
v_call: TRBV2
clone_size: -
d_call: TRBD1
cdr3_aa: CASSEQGAGANVLTF
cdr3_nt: TGTGCCAGCAGTGAACAGGGGGCCGGGGCCAACGTCCTGACTTTC

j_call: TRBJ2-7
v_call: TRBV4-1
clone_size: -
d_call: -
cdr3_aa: CASSQVTPGAGRNEQYF
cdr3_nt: TGCGCCAGCAGCCAAGTCACCCCGGGGGCGGGGAGGAACGAGCAGTACTTC

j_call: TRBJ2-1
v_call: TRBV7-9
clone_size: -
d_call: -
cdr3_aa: CASSDGRHNEQFF
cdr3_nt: TGTGCCAGCAGTGACGGGCGACACAATGAGCAGTTCTTC

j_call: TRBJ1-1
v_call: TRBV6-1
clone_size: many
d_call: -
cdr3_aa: CASSYGEAFF
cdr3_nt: TGTGCCAGCAGTTATGGTGAAGCTTTCTTT

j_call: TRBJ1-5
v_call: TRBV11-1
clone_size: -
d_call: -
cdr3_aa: CASSTTGLPSNQPQHF
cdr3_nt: TGTGCCAGCAGCACTACAGGTTTGCCAAGCAATCAGCCCCAGCATTTT

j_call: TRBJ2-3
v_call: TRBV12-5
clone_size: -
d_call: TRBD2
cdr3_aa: CASGLSPGLAGDDTQYF
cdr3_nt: TGTGCTAGTGGTTTGAGTCCGGGACTAGCGGGAGATGATACGCAGTATTTT

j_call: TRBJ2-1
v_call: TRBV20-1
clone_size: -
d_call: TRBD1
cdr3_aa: CSARIPQGEHYNEQFF
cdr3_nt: TGCAGTGCTAGAATTCCACAGGGGGAACACTACAATGAGCAGTTCTTC

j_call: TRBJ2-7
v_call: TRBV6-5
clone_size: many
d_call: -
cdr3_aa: CASSYSSNEQYF
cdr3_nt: TGTGCCAGCAGTTACTCGAGTAACGAGCAGTACTTC

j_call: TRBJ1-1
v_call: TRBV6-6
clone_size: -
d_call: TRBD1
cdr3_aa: CASSIGQGVRDTEAFF
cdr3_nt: TGTGCCAGCAGTATCGGACAGGGGGTAAGAGACACTGAAGCTTTCTTT

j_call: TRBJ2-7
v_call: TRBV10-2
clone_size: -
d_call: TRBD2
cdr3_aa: CASSEMRGAPSEQYF
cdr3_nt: TGCGCCAGCAGTGAGATGCGGGGGGCTCCGAGCGAGCAGTACTTC

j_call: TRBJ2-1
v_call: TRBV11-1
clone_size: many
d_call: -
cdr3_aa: CASSLGWNAGSQIPNEQFF
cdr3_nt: TGTGCCAGCAGCTTAGGGTGGAACGCAGGCAGTCAAATCCCTAATGAGCAGTTCTTC

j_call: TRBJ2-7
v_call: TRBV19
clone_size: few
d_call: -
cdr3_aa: CASSISWTAYEQYF
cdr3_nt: TGTGCCAGTAGTATATCGTGGACGGCCTACGAGCAGTACTTC

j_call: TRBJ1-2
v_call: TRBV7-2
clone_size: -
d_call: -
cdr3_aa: CASSLDSVGGYTF
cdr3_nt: TGTGCCAGCAGCCTTGACAGTGTAGGGGGCTACACCTTC

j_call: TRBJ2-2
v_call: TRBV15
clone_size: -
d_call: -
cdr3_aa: CATSPGRNTGELFF
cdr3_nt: TGTGCCACCTCCCCGGGTAGGAACACCGGGGAGCTGTTTTTT

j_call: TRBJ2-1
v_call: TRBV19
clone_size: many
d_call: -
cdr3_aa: CASSTRRRSSYNEQFF
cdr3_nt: TGTGCCAGTAGTACAAGGAGACGGAGCTCCTACAATGAGCAGTTCTTC

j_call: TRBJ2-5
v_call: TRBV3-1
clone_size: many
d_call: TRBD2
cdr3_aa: CASSGPSGRARETQYF
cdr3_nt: TGTGCCAGCAGCGGACCTAGCGGGAGGGCGCGGGAGACCCAGTACTTC

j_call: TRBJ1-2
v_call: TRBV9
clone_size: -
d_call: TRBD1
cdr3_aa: CASSGQGDGYTF
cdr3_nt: TGTGCCAGCAGCGGACAGGGGGATGGCTACACCTTC

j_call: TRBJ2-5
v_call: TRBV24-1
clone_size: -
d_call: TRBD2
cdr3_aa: CATSASGRETQYF
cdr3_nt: TGTGCCACCAGTGCTAGCGGGAGGGAGACCCAGTACTTC

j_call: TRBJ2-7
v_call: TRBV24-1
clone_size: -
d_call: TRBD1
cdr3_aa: CATSDDRGTGYNEQYF
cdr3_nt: TGTGCCACCAGTGACGATCGGGGGACAGGGTACAACGAGCAGTACTTC

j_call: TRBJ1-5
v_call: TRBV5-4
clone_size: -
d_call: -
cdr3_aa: CASSLTGNNQPQHF
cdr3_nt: TGTGCCAGCAGCTTGACAGGGAACAATCAGCCCCAGCATTTT

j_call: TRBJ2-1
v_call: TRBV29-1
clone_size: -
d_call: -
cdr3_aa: CSVEGERQSSYNEQFF
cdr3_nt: TGCAGCGTTGAAGGGGAGCGGCAGAGCTCCTACAATGAGCAGTTCTTC

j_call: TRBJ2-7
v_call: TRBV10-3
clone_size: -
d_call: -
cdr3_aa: CASSYIAGYSEQYF
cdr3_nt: TGTGCCAGCAGTTATATCGCAGGGTATAGCGAGCAGTACTTC

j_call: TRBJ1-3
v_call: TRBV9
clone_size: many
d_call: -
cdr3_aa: CASSDEQGSGNTIYF
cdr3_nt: TGTGCCAGCAGCGACGAACAGGGTTCTGGAAACACCATATATTTT

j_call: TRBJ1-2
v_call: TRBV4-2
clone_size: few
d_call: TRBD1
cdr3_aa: CASSQRGTGWTGKDYGYTF
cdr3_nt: TGTGCCAGCAGCCAACGGGGGACGGGGTGGACAGGGAAGGACTATGGCTACACCTTC

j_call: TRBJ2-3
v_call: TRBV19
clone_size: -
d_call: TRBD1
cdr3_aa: CASRLTGGTDTQYF
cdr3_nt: TGTGCCAGTAGGCTGACAGGGGGTACAGATACGCAGTATTTT

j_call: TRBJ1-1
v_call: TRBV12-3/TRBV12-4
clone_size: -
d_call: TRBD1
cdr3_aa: CASSRGLGAFF
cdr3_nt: TGTGCCAGCAGTAGGGGGCTAGGAGCTTTCTTT

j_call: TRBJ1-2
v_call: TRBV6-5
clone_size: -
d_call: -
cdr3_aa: CASSYGEGSYGYTF
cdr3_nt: TGTGCCAGCAGTTACGGTGAGGGTTCCTATGGCTACACCTTC

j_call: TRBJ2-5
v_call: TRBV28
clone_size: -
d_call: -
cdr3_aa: CASQEIGETQYF
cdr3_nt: TGTGCCAGCCAAGAGATCGGGGAGACCCAGTACTTC

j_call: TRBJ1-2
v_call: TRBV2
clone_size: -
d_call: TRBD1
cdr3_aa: CASRTGGPQGGYTF
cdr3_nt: TGTGCCAGCAGGACAGGGGGCCCGCAGGGAGGCTACACCTTC

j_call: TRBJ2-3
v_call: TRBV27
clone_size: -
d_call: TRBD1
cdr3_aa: CASSLSVTGADTQYF
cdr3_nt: TGTGCCAGCAGTTTATCGGTTACAGGGGCAGATACGCAGTATTTT

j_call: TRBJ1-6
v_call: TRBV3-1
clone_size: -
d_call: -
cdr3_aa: CASSQGSRMNSPLHF
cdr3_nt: TGTGCCAGCAGCCAAGGTAGCCGGATGAATTCACCCCTCCACTTT

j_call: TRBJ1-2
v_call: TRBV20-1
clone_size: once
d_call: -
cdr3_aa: CSARATGVGDGYTF
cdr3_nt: TGCAGTGCTAGAGCAACAGGAGTGGGAGATGGCTACACCTTC

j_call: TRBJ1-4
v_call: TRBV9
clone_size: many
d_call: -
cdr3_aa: CASSTTRGGFNEKLFF
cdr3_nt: TGTGCCAGCAGCACTACAAGAGGGGGGTTTAATGAAAAACTGTTTTTT

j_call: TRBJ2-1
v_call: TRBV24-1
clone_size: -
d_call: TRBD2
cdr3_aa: CATSAPSGSQSEQFF
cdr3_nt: TGTGCCACCAGTGCCCCTAGCGGGAGTCAAAGCGAGCAGTTCTTC

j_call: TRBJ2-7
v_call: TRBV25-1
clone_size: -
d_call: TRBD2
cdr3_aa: CASSPRTRRDEQYF
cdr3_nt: TGTGCCAGCAGTCCGCGGACTAGGCGGGATGAGCAGTACTTC

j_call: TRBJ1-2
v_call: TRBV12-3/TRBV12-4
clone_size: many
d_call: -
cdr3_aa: CASSPVGVYGYTF
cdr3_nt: TGTGCCAGCAGTCCTGTGGGCGTCTATGGCTACACCTTC

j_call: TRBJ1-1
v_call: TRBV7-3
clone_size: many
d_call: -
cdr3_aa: CASSLGGATEAFF
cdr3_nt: TGTGCCAGCAGCTTGGGAGGGGCAACTGAAGCTTTCTTT

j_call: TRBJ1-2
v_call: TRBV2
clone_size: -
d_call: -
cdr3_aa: CASRWWGVGIIGYTF
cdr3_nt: TGTGCCAGCAGGTGGTGGGGCGTGGGTATCATTGGCTACACCTTC

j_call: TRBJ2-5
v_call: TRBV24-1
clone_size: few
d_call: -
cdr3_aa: CATSDPGPAETQYF
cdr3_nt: TGTGCCACCAGTGACCCGGGGCCCGCAGAGACCCAGTACTTC

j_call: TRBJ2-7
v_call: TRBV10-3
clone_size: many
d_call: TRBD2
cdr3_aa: CAISATSGGYEQYF
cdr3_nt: TGTGCCATCAGCGCGACTAGCGGGGGTTACGAGCAGTACTTC

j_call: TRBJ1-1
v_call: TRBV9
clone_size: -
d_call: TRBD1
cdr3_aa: CASSATGGETEAFF
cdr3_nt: TGTGCCAGCAGCGCCACAGGGGGAGAGACTGAAGCTTTCTTT

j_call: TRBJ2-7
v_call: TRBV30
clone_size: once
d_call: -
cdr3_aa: CAWRIGPYSYKQYF
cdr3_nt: TGTGCCTGGAGGATCGGACCGTACTCCTACAAGCAGTACTTC